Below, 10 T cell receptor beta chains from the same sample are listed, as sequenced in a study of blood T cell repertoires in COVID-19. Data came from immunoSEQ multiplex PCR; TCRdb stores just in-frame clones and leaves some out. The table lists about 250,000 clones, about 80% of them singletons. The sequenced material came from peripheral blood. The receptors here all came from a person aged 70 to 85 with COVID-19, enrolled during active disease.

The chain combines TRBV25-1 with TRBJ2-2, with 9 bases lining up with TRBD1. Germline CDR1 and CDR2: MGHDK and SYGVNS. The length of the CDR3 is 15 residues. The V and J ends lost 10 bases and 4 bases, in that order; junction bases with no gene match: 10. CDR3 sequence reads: CATQGTTGGTGELFF. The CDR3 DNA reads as TGTGCCACCCAAGGAACGACAGGGGGCACCGGGGAGCTGTTTTTT.

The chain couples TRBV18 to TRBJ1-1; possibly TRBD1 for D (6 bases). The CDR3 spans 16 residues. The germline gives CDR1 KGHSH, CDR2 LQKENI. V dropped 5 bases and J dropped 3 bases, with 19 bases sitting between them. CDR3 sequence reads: CASSSPSTGYYTEAFF. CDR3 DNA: TGTGCCAGCTCATCTCCCTCCACAGGGTACTACACTGAAGCTTTCTTT. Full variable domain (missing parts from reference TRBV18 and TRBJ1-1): NAGVMQNPRHLVRRRGQEARLRCSPMKGHSHVYWYRQLPEEGLKFMVYLQKENIIDESGMPKERFSAEFPKEGPSILRIQQVVRGDSAAYFCASSSPSTGYYTEAFFGQGTRLTVV.

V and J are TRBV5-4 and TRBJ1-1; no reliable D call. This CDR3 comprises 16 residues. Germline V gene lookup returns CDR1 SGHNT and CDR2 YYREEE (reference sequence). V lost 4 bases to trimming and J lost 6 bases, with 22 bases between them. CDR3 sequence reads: CASSRSSSWVTAEAFF. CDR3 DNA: TGTGCCAGCAGCCGATCCAGCTCATGGGTGACTGCTGAAGCTTTCTTT. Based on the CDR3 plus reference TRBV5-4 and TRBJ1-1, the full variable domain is ETGVTQSPTHLIKTRGQQVTLRCSSQSGHNTVSWYQQALGQGPQFIFQYYREEENGRGNFPPRFSGLQFPNYSSELNVNALELDDSALYLCASSRSSSWVTAEAFFGQGTRLTVV.

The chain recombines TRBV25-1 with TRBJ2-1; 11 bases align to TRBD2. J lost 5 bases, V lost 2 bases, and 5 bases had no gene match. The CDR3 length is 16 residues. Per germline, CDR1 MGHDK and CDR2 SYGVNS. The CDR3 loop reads CASSELGTSGHNEQFF. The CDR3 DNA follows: TGTGCCAGCAGTGAACTGGGGACTAGCGGCCACAATGAGCAGTTCTTC.

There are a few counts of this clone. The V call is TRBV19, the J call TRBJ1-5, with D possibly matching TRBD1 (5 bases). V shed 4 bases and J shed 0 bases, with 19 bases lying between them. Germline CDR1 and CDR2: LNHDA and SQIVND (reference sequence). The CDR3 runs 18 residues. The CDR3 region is CASSSKFSRGFSNQPQHF. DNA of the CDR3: TGTGCCAGTAGTAGTAAATTTTCGCGGGGGTTTAGCAATCAGCCCCAGCATTTT.

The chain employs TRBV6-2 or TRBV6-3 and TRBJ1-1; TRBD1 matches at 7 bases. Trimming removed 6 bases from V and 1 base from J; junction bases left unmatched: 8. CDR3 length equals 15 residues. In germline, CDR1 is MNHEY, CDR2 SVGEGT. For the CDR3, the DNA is TGTGCCAGCAGCCTACGGACAGGACAGAACACTGAAGCTTTCTTT. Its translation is CASSLRTGQNTEAFF.

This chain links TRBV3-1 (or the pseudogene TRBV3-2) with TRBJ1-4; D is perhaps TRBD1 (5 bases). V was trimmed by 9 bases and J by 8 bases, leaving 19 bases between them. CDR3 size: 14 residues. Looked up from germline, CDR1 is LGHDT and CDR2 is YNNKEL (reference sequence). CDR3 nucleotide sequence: TGTGCCAGTATGAGCGACAGTCACTCGGAAAAACTGTTTTTT. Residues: CASMSDSHSEKLFF.

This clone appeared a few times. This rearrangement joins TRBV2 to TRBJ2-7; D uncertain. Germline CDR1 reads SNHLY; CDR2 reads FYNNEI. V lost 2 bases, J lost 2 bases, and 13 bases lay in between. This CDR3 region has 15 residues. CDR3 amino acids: CASSEPTLSPYEQYF. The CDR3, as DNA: TGTGCCAGCAGTGAACCGACTCTAAGCCCCTACGAGCAGTACTTC.

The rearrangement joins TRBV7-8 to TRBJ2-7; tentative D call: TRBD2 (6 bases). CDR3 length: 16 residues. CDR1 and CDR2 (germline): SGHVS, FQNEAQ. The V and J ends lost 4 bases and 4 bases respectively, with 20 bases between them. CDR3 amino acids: CASSYSPGEAGYEQYF. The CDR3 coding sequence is TGTGCCAGCAGCTATTCCCCCGGGGAGGCCGGGTACGAGCAGTACTTC.

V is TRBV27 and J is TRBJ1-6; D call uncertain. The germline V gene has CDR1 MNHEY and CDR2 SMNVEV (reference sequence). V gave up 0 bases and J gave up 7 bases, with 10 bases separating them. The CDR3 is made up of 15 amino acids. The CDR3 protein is CASSLSSRKNSPLHF. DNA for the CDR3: TGTGCCAGCAGTTTATCGTCCAGGAAGAATTCACCCCTCCACTTT.